The present entry profiles one T cell receptor beta chain with its context. The antigen is undetermined. TCR beta VDJ combinations and CDR3 sequences were profiled from genomic DNA. TCRdb passed the reads through MiXCR, listing each CDR3 protein once. Of 200,000 or so distinct CDR3 sequences listed, under 70% are singletons. This entry belongs to a study of CD8+CD57+ T cells in acquired aplastic anemia. The overall study: Sorted CD4+ and CD8+ cells gave a mean 3.2 ug DNA, range about 0.19 to 27.4 ug. Overall study results and limits: In common between the patients and the controls were approximately 30 CD8+ CDR3 sequences. Controls and patients did not differ significantly in CD8+ Simpson's diversity.

The TCR was taken from a human donor with severe aplastic anemia or a healthy control (not recorded which). Sequenced sample: sorted CD4+, CD8+, or CD8+CD57+ T cells (not recorded which) from PBMCs.

The CDR3 region has the DNA TGTGCCATCCAGGGCTCGGCCACAGATACGCAGTATTTT. Amino acids: CAIQGSATDTQYF. The chain joins TRBV10-3 to TRBJ2-3; the D gene is possibly TRBD1 (5 bases). V was clipped by 8 bases and J by 2 bases, with 11 bases between them. Germline lookup yields CDR1 ENHRY and CDR2 SYGVKD. The CDR3 is made up of 13 amino acids.